The entry that follows covers one T cell receptor (beta chain) sequence. As yet, its antigen is unknown. The protocol was immunoSEQ multiplex PCR, while the TCRdb copy is restricted to in-frame clones and leaves out a portion. Here the sample spans roughly 130,000 clones, 80% to 90% being singletons. These data are taken from a study of T cell responses to AZD1222 COVID-19 vaccine. CDR1 is SGHRS, CDR2 YFSETQ, per germline. The CDR3 consists of 14 residues. V was clipped by 1 base and J by 4 bases, with 11 bases between them. Points from the study as a whole: Clonal diversity may have been underestimated in mostly white British donors.

The chain recombines TRBV5-1 with TRBJ1-2, with D tentatively TRBD1 (6 bases). The sequence came from an adult in good health. The sequencing here drew on peripheral blood, taken on day 0 of AZD1222 vaccination. CDR3 sequence: CASSLRGEGYGYTF. Here the CDR3 DNA reads TGCGCCAGCAGCTTGAGGGGGGAAGGCTATGGCTACACCTTC.